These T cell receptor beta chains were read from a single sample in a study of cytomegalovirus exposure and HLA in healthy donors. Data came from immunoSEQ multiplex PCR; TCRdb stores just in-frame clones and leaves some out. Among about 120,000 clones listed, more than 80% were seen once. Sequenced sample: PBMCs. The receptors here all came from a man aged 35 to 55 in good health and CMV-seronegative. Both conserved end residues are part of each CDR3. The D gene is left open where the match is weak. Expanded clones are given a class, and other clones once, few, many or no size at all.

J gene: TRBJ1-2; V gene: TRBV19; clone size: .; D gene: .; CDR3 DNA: TGTGCCAGTAGTATAGATGGCAGGAACTATGGCTACACCTTC; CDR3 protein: CASSIDGRNYGYTF
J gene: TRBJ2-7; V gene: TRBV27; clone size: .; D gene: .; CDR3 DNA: TGTGCCAGCAGCCCCCTCCGAGCGTACGAGCAGTACTTC; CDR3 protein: CASSPLRAYEQYF
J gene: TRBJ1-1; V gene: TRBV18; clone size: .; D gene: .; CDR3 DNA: TGTGCCAGCTCATCGGGACTAATTAACACTGAAGCTTTCTTT; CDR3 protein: CASSSGLINTEAFF
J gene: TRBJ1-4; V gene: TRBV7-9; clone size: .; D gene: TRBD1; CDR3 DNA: TGTGCCAGCATCCCCCCGACAGGGGGCTTTGAAAAACTGTTTTTT; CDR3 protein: CASIPPTGGFEKLFF
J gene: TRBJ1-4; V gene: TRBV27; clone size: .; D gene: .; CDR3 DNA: TGTGCCAGCAGTTTAAGTGGCAGGGTTAATGAAAAACTGTTTTTT; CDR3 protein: CASSLSGRVNEKLFF
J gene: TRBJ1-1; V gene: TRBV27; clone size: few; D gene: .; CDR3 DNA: TGTGCCAGCAGCGTGCAGGGGTGGACTGAAGCTTTCTTT; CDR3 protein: CASSVQGWTEAFF
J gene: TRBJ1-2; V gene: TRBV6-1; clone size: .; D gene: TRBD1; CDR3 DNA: TGTGCCAGCAGTGCGGGACAGGGGCTTAACTATGGCTACACCTTC; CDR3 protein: CASSAGQGLNYGYTF
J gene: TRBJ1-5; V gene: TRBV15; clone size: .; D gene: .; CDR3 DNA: TGTGCCACCAGCAGAGGAGTTAGCAATCAGCCCCAGCATTTT; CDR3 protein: CATSRGVSNQPQHF
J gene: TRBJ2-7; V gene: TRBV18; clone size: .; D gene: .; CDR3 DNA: TGTGCCAGCTCACCGTTTTACGGCGAGCAGTACTTC; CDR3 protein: CASSPFYGEQYF
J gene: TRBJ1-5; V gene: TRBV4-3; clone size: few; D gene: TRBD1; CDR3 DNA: TGCGCCAGCAGCCAAAACAGGGGGCGCGATCAGCCCCAGCATTTT; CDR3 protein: CASSQNRGRDQPQHF
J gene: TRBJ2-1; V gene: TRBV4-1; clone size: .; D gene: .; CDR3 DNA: TGCGCCAGCAGCCAGTCTTGGAGGGCCCAAGCCTACAATGAGCAGTTCTTC; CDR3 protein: CASSQSWRAQAYNEQFF
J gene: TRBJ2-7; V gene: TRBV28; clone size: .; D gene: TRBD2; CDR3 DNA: TGTGCCAGCAGTACGACTAGCGGTTACTCCTACGAGCAGTACTTC; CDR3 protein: CASSTTSGYSYEQYF
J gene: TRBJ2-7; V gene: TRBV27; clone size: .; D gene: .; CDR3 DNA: TGTGCCAGCAGTTTATACGGGGTCGGGTCCTACGAGCAGTACTTC; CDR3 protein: CASSLYGVGSYEQYF
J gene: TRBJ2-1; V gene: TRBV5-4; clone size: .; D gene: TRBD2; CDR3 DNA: TGTGCCAGCAGCTCCAAAAGCGGGAGGGCGTACAATGAGCAGTTCTTC; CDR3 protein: CASSSKSGRAYNEQFF
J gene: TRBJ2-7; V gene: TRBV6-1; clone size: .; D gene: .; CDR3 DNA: TGTGCCAGCAGTGAAGGCCGGGACTACGAGCAGTACTTC; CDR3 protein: CASSEGRDYEQYF
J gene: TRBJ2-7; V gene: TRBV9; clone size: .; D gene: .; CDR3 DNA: TGTGCCAGCAGCGTAGGAGTTGGAGACGAGCAGTACTTC; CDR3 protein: CASSVGVGDEQYF
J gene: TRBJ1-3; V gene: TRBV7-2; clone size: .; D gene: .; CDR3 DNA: TGTGCCAGCAGCTTAGCGGGACACCGCTCTGGAAACACCATATATTTT; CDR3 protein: CASSLAGHRSGNTIYF
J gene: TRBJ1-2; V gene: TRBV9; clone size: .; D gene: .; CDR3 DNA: TGTGCCAGCAGCGTAGCAGTAAACTATGGCTACACCTTC; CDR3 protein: CASSVAVNYGYTF
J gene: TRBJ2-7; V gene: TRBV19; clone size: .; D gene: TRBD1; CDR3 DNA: TGTGCCAGTAGCCCCGCCGACAGGGGCCTCGAGCAGTACTTC; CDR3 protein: CASSPADRGLEQYF
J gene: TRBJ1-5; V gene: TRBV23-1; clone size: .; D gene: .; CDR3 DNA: TGCGCCAGCAGTCAAACCCGAGATCAGCCCCAGCATTTT; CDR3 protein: CASSQTRDQPQHF
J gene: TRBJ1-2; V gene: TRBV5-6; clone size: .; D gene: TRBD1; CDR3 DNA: TGTGCCAGCAGCCCGCGGGACAGAGGTTTAAACTATGGCTACACCTTC; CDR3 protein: CASSPRDRGLNYGYTF
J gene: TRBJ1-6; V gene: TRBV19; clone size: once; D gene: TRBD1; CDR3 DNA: TGTGCCAGTAAACCGGGACAGGCCTATAATTCACCCCTCCACTTT; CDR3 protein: CASKPGQAYNSPLHF
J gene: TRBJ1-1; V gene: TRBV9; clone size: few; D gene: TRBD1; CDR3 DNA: TGTGCCAGCAGCTCCCGACAGGGCCCTCTCTTCACTGAAGCTTTCTTT; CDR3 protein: CASSSRQGPLFTEAFF
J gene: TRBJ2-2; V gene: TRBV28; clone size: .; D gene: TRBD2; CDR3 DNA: TGTGCCAGCAAGACTAGCGGGAAAACCGGGGAGCTGTTTTTT; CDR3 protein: CASKTSGKTGELFF
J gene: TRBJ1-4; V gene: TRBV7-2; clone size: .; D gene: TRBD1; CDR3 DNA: TGTGCCAGCAGCTTGGGGACAGGGAAGGGTGAAAAACTGTTTTTT; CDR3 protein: CASSLGTGKGEKLFF
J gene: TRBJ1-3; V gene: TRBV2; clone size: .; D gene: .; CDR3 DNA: TGTGCCAGCAGTGAAGGGAGTTTGTCTGGAAACACCATATATTTT; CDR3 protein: CASSEGSLSGNTIYF
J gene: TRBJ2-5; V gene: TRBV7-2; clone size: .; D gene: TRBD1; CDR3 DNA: TGTGCCAGCAGCCAACAAGGACAGGGCCAAGAGACCCAGTACTTC; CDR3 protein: CASSQQGQGQETQYF
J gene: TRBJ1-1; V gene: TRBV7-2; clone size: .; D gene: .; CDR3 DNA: TGTGCCAGCAGCACCCTTCGGGGAAACACTGAAGCTTTCTTT; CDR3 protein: CASSTLRGNTEAFF
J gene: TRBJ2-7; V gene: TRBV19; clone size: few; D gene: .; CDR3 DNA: TGTGCCAGTAGTATACGACTCCTATCCTACGAGCAGTACTTC; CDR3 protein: CASSIRLLSYEQYF
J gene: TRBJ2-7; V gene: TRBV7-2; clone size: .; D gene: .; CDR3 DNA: TGTGCCAGCAGCTTAGGGGCAGGCTCCTACGAGCAGTACTTC; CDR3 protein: CASSLGAGSYEQYF
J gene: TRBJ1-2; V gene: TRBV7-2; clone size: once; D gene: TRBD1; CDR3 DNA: TGTGCTGAGGGACAGGGGGACTATGGCTACACCTTC; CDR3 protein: CAEGQGDYGYTF
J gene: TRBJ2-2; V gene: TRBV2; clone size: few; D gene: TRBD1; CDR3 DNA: TGTGCCAGCAGTAACAGGGGTACCGGGGAGCTGTTTTTT; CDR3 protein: CASSNRGTGELFF
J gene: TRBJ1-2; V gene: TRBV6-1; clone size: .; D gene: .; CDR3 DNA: TGTGCCAGCAGACAGAGCGACAGCTATGGCTACACCTTC; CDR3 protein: CASRQSDSYGYTF
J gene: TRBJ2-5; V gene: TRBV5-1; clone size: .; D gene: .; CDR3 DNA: TGCGCCAGCAGCTTGCGGCCAAGGAGCGGAGAGACCCAGTACTTC; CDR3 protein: CASSLRPRSGETQYF
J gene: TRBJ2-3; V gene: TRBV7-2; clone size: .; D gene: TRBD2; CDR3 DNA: TGTGCCAGCAGCTTAGTTAGCGGGAAAAACACAGATACGCAGTATTTT; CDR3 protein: CASSLVSGKNTDTQYF
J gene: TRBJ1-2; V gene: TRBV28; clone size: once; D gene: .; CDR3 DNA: TGTGCCAGCAGTTTAGGCCGTCAGGGATATGGCTACACCTTC; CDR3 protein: CASSLGRQGYGYTF
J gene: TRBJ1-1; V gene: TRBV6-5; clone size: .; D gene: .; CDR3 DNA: TGTGCCAGCAGTTACATGGGGCGAGCTTTCTTT; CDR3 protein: CASSYMGRAFF
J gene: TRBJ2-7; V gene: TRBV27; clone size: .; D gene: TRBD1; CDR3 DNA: TGTGCCAGCAGTTACTACAGGGGCCCCTACGAGCAGTACTTC; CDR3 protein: CASSYYRGPYEQYF